The 22 T cell receptor beta chains below come from one sample, sequenced in a study of T cell repertoires in cytomegalovirus infection. TCRdb reprocessed the reads via MiXCR and lists one record per CDR3 protein. The sample has about half a million distinct CDR3 sequences, roughly 42% seen once; the top ten hold around 45%. No antigen is known for these receptors. Here the sequenced sample was cultured PBMCs, taken from culture after CMV antigen stimulation. The source of these receptors is a human donor in good health (CMV status not recorded). Some clones in this sample may be carry-over from other donors' samples.

The CDR3, as DNA: TGTGCCAGCACCCTCTGGGGCAGCATGAACACTGAAGCTTTCTTT. Amino acids: CASTLWGSMNTEAFF. The gene calls are TRBV5-3 and TRBJ1-1, with D perhaps matching TRBD1 (5 bases). TRBV5-3 is classed as an ORF, of uncertain function. This CDR3 region has 15 residues. Trimming stripped 8 bases from V and 0 bases from J, with 17 bases between.

With respect to this clonotype: An end of the junction does not agree with germline; a read error may underlie this. The V and J genes are TRBV7-9 and TRBJ2-1; D remains ambiguous. This CDR3 comprises 8 residues. Germline V gene sequence: CDR1 SEHNR, CDR2 FQNEAQ (reference sequence). The CDR3 reads CASSAGPF. The CDR3 DNA is TGTGCCAGCAGCGCAGGCCCCTTC. The full variable domain, completed using reference TRBV7-9 and TRBJ2-1, is DTGVSQNPRHKITKRGQNVTFRCDPISEHNRLYWYRQTLGQGPEFLTYFQNEAQLEKSRLLSDRFSAERPKGSFSTLEIQRTEQGDSAMYLCASSAGPFGPGTRLTVL.

This clonotype was observed a single time. The chain combines TRBV28 with TRBJ2-3; tentatively, D is TRBD2 (6 bases). Germline values: CDR1 MDHEN, CDR2 SYDVKM. V was clipped by 4 bases and J by 3 bases, with 14 bases between them. The CDR3 is 15 residues long. The CDR3 coding sequence is TGTGCCAGCAGTTGGGGGGTGGGACGGACAGATACGCAGTATTTT. Protein product: CASSWGVGRTDTQYF.

V gene TRBV7-2 combines with J gene TRBJ2-1, with D unresolved. The V and J ends lost 6 bases and 0 bases respectively, with 15 bases between them. Germline CDR1 SGHTA, CDR2 FQGNSA. The CDR3 is 16 amino acids. The CDR3 region is CASRPARQSSYNEQFF. The CDR3 DNA is TGTGCCAGCAGACCCGCTCGGCAGAGCTCCTACAATGAGCAGTTCTTC. Full variable domain (missing parts from reference TRBV7-2 and TRBJ2-1): GAGVSQSPSNKVTEKGKDVELRCDPISGHTALYWYRQSLGQGLEFLIYFQGNSAPDKSGLPSDRFSAERTGGSVSTLTIQRTQQEDSAVYLCASRPARQSSYNEQFFGPGTRLTVL.

This clonotype was detected a few times. The chain couples TRBV20-1 to TRBJ2-3, with 7 bases identical to TRBD2. The CDR3 totals 17 residues. Trimming cost V 2 bases and J 2 bases; bases outside gene matches: 13. CDR1 is DFQATT and CDR2 is SNEGSKA in the germline V gene (reference sequence). The CDR3 DNA is TGCAGTGCTAGATCACGGTCGAGCGGGGTTGTCACAGATACGCAGTATTTT. Translating it yields CSARSRSSGVVTDTQYF.

Only a few counts were recorded for this clonotype. The gene calls are TRBV12-3 or TRBV12-4 and TRBJ2-7; weak D call: TRBD2 (7 bases). Trimming cost V 2 bases and J 6 bases, with 17 bases left between them. There are 15 residues in the CDR3. The CDR3 nucleotides read TGTGCCAGCAGTTTATTAGGCAGGGGCGGGGGCGAGCAGTACTTC. It translates to CASSLLGRGGGEQYF.

This clonotype was counted a few times. A much larger clone differs from this one at a single base, so this may be a read error. The gene calls are TRBV7-8 and TRBJ1-1, with no clear D. V was clipped by 0 bases and J by 3 bases, with 5 bases between them. CDR3 length: 13 residues. CDR1 is SGHVS, CDR2 FQNEAQ, per germline. The CDR3 is CASSLAPHTEAFF. The CDR3 bases are TGTGCCAGCAGCTTAGCGCCCCACACTGAAGCTTTCTTT.

The chain couples TRBV6-1 to TRBJ2-5; 10 bases are a match to TRBD2. The J segment lost 5 bases and the V segment lost 7 bases, leaving 10 bases of the junction unmatched. Germline V gives CDR1 MNHNS, CDR2 SASEGT. The CDR3 covers 15 residues. CDR3 residues: CASTDRAGGPETQYF. The DNA for the CDR3 is TGTGCCAGCACCGACCGAGCGGGAGGGCCGGAGACCCAGTACTTC.

This chain joins TRBV6-1 and TRBJ1-1; 9 nucleotides line up with TRBD1. The CDR3 is made up of 14 amino acids. V was pared by 4 bases and J by 4 bases, with 4 bases of the junction left unmatched. Germline V gene lookup returns CDR1 MNHNS and CDR2 SASEGT. CDR3 protein: CASSVDRGFTEAFF. In DNA form, the CDR3 reads TGTGCCAGCAGTGTAGACAGGGGGTTCACTGAAGCTTTCTTT.

The chain is built from TRBV4-3 and TRBJ2-2; no clear D. The CDR3 sequence is 17 residues long. The V end was cut by 3 bases, the J end by 3 bases, with 17 bases between. In germline, CDR1 is LGHNA, CDR2 YSLEER. DNA for the CDR3: TGCGCCAGCAGCCACCTCGATGGGCGAGTCCACACCGGGGAGCTGTTTTTT. Translated: CASSHLDGRVHTGELFF.

The chain uses TRBV19 and TRBJ1-2; 9 bases map to TRBD1. CDR1 and CDR2 from the germline V gene are LNHDA and SQIVND (reference sequence). The CDR3 covers 19 residues. The V segment lost 4 bases and the J segment 4 bases; nucleotides outside the gene matches: 19. The CDR3 nucleotides read TGTGCCAGTAGTACGACGGTGGACCGGGACAGGGACCTCGGCTATGGCTACACCTTC. Translation gives CASSTTVDRDRDLGYGYTF.

V is TRBV7-9 and J is TRBJ2-3; no definite D call. V was shortened by 5 bases and J by 6 bases, with 6 bases between the two germline ends. This CDR3 is built from 11 residues. CDR1 is SEHNR, CDR2 FQNEAQ, per germline (reference sequence). CDR3 DNA: TGTGCCAGCAGCGCTGGGGATACGCAGTATTTT. Its translation: CASSAGDTQYF.

The chain employs TRBV7-2 and TRBJ2-1; D might be TRBD1 (5 bases). The V gene lost 1 base and the J gene lost 7 bases, with 8 bases spanning the gap. CDR3 length: 13 amino acids. Germline lookup yields CDR1 SGHTA and CDR2 FQGNSA. The CDR3 DNA follows: TGTGCCAGCAGCTTAGGGGGCGAGAATGAGCAGTTCTTC. Amino acids: CASSLGGENEQFF.

This clonotype was observed many times. The V gene is TRBV7-2, the J gene TRBJ2-5, with 7 positions matching TRBD2. CDR3 length: 15 amino acids. J gave up 2 bases and V 11 bases, and 14 bases lay outside the gene matches. CDR1 is SGHTA, CDR2 FQGNSA, per germline. DNA of the CDR3: TGTGCCGGAAGCAGCCGGGTCGGGGGGCAAGAGACCCAGTACTTC. It translates to CAGSSRVGGQETQYF.

The chain couples TRBV6-2 or TRBV6-3 to TRBJ1-1, with D uncertain. The V end was cut by 6 bases, the J end by 5 bases, with 13 bases between. CDR3 length equals 13 residues. CDR1 MNHEY and CDR2 SVGEGT come from the germline V gene. CDR3 DNA sequence: TGTGCCAGCAGCCCCCCGCGGCAAACTGAAGCTTTCTTT. Translating it yields CASSPPRQTEAFF.

This sequence joins TRBV7-2 and TRBJ2-1, with 8 nucleotides matching TRBD2. The CDR3 loop spans 20 amino acids. Germline V lookup: CDR1 SGHTA, CDR2 FQGNSA. After removal of 1 base from V and 0 bases from J, the junction contained 14 bases not matched to a gene. CDR3 amino acids: CASSLVGTRTTQSSYNEQFF. The CDR3 DNA reads TGTGCCAGCAGCTTAGTCGGGACTAGGACCACCCAAAGCTCCTACAATGAGCAGTTCTTC.

The table lists this clonotype with many counts. The genes are TRBV7-2 and TRBJ2-3; unclear D gene. CDR3 length: 15 residues. V lost 1 base to trimming and J lost 0 bases, with 8 bases between them. In germline, CDR1 is SGHTA, CDR2 FQGNSA. DNA of the CDR3: TGTGCCAGCAGCTTAGGTCGATCTAGCACAGATACGCAGTATTTT. Encoded protein: CASSLGRSSTDTQYF.

This clonotype has at least ten counts. The chain links TRBV7-8 to TRBJ1-4, with D tentatively TRBD1 (6 bases). CDR3 length equals 15 residues. CDR1 and CDR2 (germline): SGHVS, FQNEAQ. V lost 5 bases to trimming and J lost 0 bases, with 10 bases between them. CDR3 DNA: TGTGCCAGCAGCCCCCGACAGGCAACTAATGAAAAACTGTTTTTT. It specifies CASSPRQATNEKLFF.

This clonotype has just one count. This chain connects TRBV4-1 to TRBJ2-2, with D possibly matching TRBD2 (6 bases). Germline values: CDR1 MGHRA, CDR2 YSYEKL. The V end lost 0 bases, the J end lost 1 base, and 18 bases lay between the germline ends. The CDR3 is made up of 19 amino acids. The CDR3 DNA reads TGCGCCAGCAGCCAAGAGGGGGGAATAGTTTCTTTGAACACCGGGGAGCTGTTTTTT. Amino acids: CASSQEGGIVSLNTGELFF.

This clonotype was seen a handful of times. V gene TRBV12-5 combines with J gene TRBJ2-3; D gene ambiguous. Trimming cost V 1 base and J 5 bases, with 4 bases left between them. Germline values: CDR1 LGHNT, CDR2 FRNRAP. The CDR3 length is 12 residues. The CDR3 bases are TGTGCTAGTGGTTTGGGAGTAGATACGCAGTATTTT. Protein product: CASGLGVDTQYF.

V and J are TRBV6-2 or TRBV6-3 and TRBJ1-1, with 10 nucleotides matching TRBD1. V shed 7 bases and J 10 bases; nucleotides not matched to a gene: 15. Germline V lookup: CDR1 MNHEY, CDR2 SVGEGT. There are 15 residues in the CDR3. The CDR3 region is CASTLGTGAHQGAFF. The CDR3 DNA reads as TGTGCCAGCACCCTCGGGACAGGGGCCCACCAGGGAGCTTTCTTT.

The chain recombines TRBV7-9 with TRBJ1-1; D perhaps matches TRBD1 (6 bases). The CDR3 runs to 15 residues. CDR1 and CDR2 (germline): SEHNR, FQNEAQ (reference sequence). Trimming shortened V by 2 bases and J by 3 bases, and 13 bases separated the two germline ends. As DNA, the CDR3 is TGTGCCAGCAGCTTATGGGGGCGCGGGGACACTGAAGCTTTCTTT. This codes for CASSLWGRGDTEAFF.